This T cell receptor beta chain appears in the sequencing data of a study of T cell responses to AZD1222 COVID-19 vaccine. Study outcomes and limitations: Seropositive AZD1222 recipients at baseline numbered only five or six. Repertoire sampling happened only post peak T cell response.

TCRdb keeps only in-frame clones here, not all; method: immunoSEQ multiplex PCR. The data hold around 89,000 clones, with around 84% observed a single time. Germline CDR1 reads SGHVS; CDR2 reads FNYEAQ. Between the trimmed V and J ends, which lost 4 bases and 2 bases, there was a span of 15 bases. CDR3 length equals 15 residues. About this clone itself: Its matching antigen is unknown.

This TCR was recovered from an adult in good health. This rearrangement joins TRBV7-6 to TRBJ2-7, with a possible D match to TRBD1 (6 bases). The sequenced sample was peripheral blood, obtained on day 0 of AZD1222 vaccination. The DNA of the CDR3 is TGTGCCAGCAGCTCCCCCCAGGGGTTGCCCTACGAGCAGTACTTC. Amino acids: CASSSPQGLPYEQYF.